This paragraph covers one TCR beta chain sequence. Sequencing was performed with immunoSEQ multiplex PCR; in TCRdb, only in-frame clones are kept and a portion is missing. Among under 130,000 clones, more than 80% were seen once, and the ten largest hold 9.4%. V was cut by 3 bases and J by 1 base, with 15 bases left in between. CDR1 is MDHEN, CDR2 SYDVKM, per germline. The CDR3 is 16 amino acids. This entry comes from a study of blood T cell repertoires in COVID-19. Source material: peripheral blood. The chain carries TRBV28 and TRBJ2-5; D perhaps matches TRBD1 (6 bases). The receptor was isolated from a woman aged 65 to 85 with acute or convalescent COVID-19. The CDR3 protein is CASSLGESTGQETQYF. The CDR3 nucleotides read TGTGCCAGCAGTTTGGGGGAGTCGACAGGCCAAGAGACCCAGTACTTC. The full variable domain, its missing parts supplied by reference TRBV28 and TRBJ2-5, is DVKVTQSSRYLVKRTGEKVFLECVQDMDHENMFWYRQDPGLGLRLIYFSYDVKMKEKGDIPEGYSVSREKKERFSLILESASTNQTSMYLCASSLGESTGQETQYFGPGTRLLVL.